This is a list of T cell receptor beta chains from one sample in a study of cytomegalovirus exposure and HLA in healthy donors. Profiled with immunoSEQ multiplex PCR; TCRdb holds only in-frame clones, not every one. The table lists roughly 260,000 clones, nearly 90% of them singletons. Sequencing was done on a sample of PBMCs. The receptors stem from a woman between 18 and 29 years old in good health and CMV-seronegative. Both conserved end residues are part of each CDR3. D genes are given only for firm matches. Size is stated for part of the rows, as once, few or many counts, or as a class when the clone is expanded.

clone size	D gene	V gene	J gene	CDR3 protein	CDR3 DNA
-	-	TRBV5-4	TRBJ2-5	CASSLEPRETQYF	TGTGCCAGCAGCTTGGAACCCAGAGAGACCCAGTACTTC
-	TRBD1	TRBV7-2	TRBJ2-7	CASSSTGGMLYEQYF	TGTGCCAGCAGCTCAACAGGGGGCATGTTGTACGAGCAGTACTTC
-	TRBD1	TRBV10-2	TRBJ1-1	CASTATGGTEAFF	TGCGCCAGCACCGCGACAGGGGGCACTGAAGCTTTCTTT
-	-	TRBV9	TRBJ2-5	CASSVLGQGGETQYF	TGTGCCAGCAGCGTACTTGGCCAGGGAGGAGAGACCCAGTACTTC
-	-	TRBV2	TRBJ1-1	CASTRQGLNTEAFF	TGTGCCAGCACTAGGCAGGGGTTGAACACTGAAGCTTTCTTT
-	TRBD2	TRBV27	TRBJ2-3	CASSLSSGGPPGGTQYF	TGTGCCAGCAGTCTCTCTAGCGGGGGCCCCCCTGGAGGTACGCAGTATTTT
-	-	TRBV2	TRBJ1-2	CASSAQVNYGYTF	TGTGCCAGCAGCGCCCAGGTAAACTATGGCTACACCTTC
-	-	TRBV20-1	TRBJ2-3	CSARDEDTQYF	TGCAGTGCTCGAGACGAGGATACGCAGTATTTT
-	-	TRBV4-1	TRBJ1-3	CASSQQVDGNTIYF	TGCGCCAGCAGCCAACAGGTAGATGGAAACACCATATATTTT
-	-	TRBV29-1	TRBJ2-5	CSVSRGRETQYF	TGCAGCGTCTCCAGGGGCCGGGAGACCCAGTACTTC
-	TRBD1	TRBV9	TRBJ2-2	CASSVGTGGTGELFF	TGTGCCAGCAGCGTAGGGACAGGGGGCACCGGGGAGCTGTTTTTT
-	TRBD1	TRBV5-1	TRBJ2-5	CASSWGSLGQGTETQYF	TGCGCCAGCAGCTGGGGGTCCCTGGGACAGGGGACAGAGACCCAGTACTTC
-	TRBD1	TRBV10-3	TRBJ1-4	CASYSGTGAANEKLFF	TGTGCCTCGTACTCCGGGACAGGGGCGGCTAATGAAAAACTGTTTTTT
-	-	TRBV28	TRBJ1-5	CASSRRLQASNQPQHF	TGTGCCAGCAGTCGACGATTACAGGCAAGCAATCAGCCCCAGCATTTT
-	TRBD1	TRBV9	TRBJ1-6	CASSVGQGSSYNSPLHF	TGTGCCAGCAGCGTCGGACAGGGAAGCTCCTATAATTCACCCCTCCACTTT
-	-	TRBV7-2	TRBJ2-7	CASSLAAGFTYEQYF	TGTGCCAGCAGCTTAGCCGCAGGTTTCACCTACGAGCAGTACTTC
-	TRBD2	TRBV6-5	TRBJ2-1	CASRREDLYNEQFF	TGTGCCAGCAGGCGGGAGGATCTATACAATGAGCAGTTCTTC
-	TRBD2	TRBV7-2	TRBJ2-7	CASSLDPGLAAGGEKQYF	TGTGCCAGCAGCTTAGATCCGGGACTAGCGGCGGGAGGAGAAAAGCAGTACTTC
-	-	TRBV5-1	TRBJ2-1	CASSFLRDSAYNEQFF	TGCGCCAGCAGCTTTCTCCGGGACTCGGCCTACAATGAGCAGTTCTTC
once	-	TRBV30	TRBJ2-7	CAWSVHRTESYEQYF	TGTGCCTGGAGTGTACACAGGACGGAGTCCTACGAGCAGTACTTC
-	-	TRBV5-1	TRBJ2-2	CASSVRSSTDTGELFF	TGCGCCAGCAGCGTAAGATCAAGCACGGACACCGGGGAGCTGTTTTTT
-	-	TRBV5-4	TRBJ1-1	CASSLARAQNTEAFF	TGTGCCAGCAGCTTGGCCAGGGCTCAGAACACTGAAGCTTTCTTT
-	-	TRBV19	TRBJ1-1	CASSRGEAFF	TGTGCCAGTAGCCGGGGTGAAGCTTTCTTT
-	-	TRBV5-1	TRBJ2-2	CASSPGQSGELFF	TGCGCCAGCAGCCCAGGACAGTCCGGGGAGCTGTTTTTT
-	TRBD1	TRBV12-5	TRBJ2-1	CASGRDSGEQFF	TGTGCTAGTGGGAGGGACAGTGGGGAGCAGTTCTTC
-	-	TRBV27	TRBJ2-5	CASSNLAVGQETQYF	TGTGCCAGCAGTAACCTAGCCGTGGGGCAAGAGACCCAGTACTTC
-	TRBD1	TRBV4-1	TRBJ1-4	CASSQDLGTGGEKLFF	TGCGCCAGCAGCCAAGATTTGGGGACAGGGGGTGAAAAACTGTTTTTT
-	-	TRBV7-2	TRBJ2-3	CASSLTAWGTDTQYF	TGTGCCAGCAGCTTAACAGCCTGGGGCACAGATACGCAGTATTTT
-	TRBD1	TRBV5-6	TRBJ2-1	CASSYMTGGPYNEQFF	TGTGCCAGCAGCTATATGACAGGGGGCCCTTACAATGAGCAGTTCTTC
-	TRBD2	TRBV2	TRBJ2-2	CASSESAGGITGELFF	TGTGCCAGCAGTGAATCTGCGGGGGGAATTACCGGGGAGCTGTTTTTT
-	-	TRBV30	TRBJ2-1	CAWSVNQNEQFF	TGTGCCTGGAGTGTAAATCAGAATGAGCAGTTCTTC
-	TRBD1	TRBV10-2	TRBJ1-2	CASSVRGQANYGYTF	TGCGCCAGCAGTGTTAGGGGACAGGCTAACTATGGCTACACCTTC
-	-	TRBV19	TRBJ2-1	CASSIDRRYRVYNEQFF	TGTGCCAGTAGTATAGATCGGAGGTATCGGGTGTACAATGAGCAGTTCTTC